This passage covers 29 T cell receptor beta chains from one sample sequenced in a study of kidney transplant recipient with SARS-CoV-2 infection. Each CDR3 protein is one row after TCRdb ran MiXCR on the reads. The sample contains 200,000 to 300,000 distinct CDR3 sequences, under 35% of which appear only once. The sequencing used a blood sample, collected at baseline and between days 110 and 120 from a kidney transplant recipient. Receptors originate from a male patient between 25 and 39 years old who had COVID-19 and was a kidney transplant recipient. The graft donor may have given rise to some T cells.

The chain is built from TRBV5-4 and TRBJ1-2; D is ambiguous. V gave up 7 bases and J gave up 4 bases, with 23 bases separating them. The CDR3 sequence is 16 residues long. Germline V gives CDR1 SGHNT, CDR2 YYREEE (reference sequence). CDR3 region: CASYRIVPGKTYGYTF. DNA for the CDR3: TGTGCCAGCTACAGAATCGTACCAGGAAAGACCTATGGCTACACCTTC.

This clonotype was detected a few times. CDR3 nucleotides: TGTGCCAGCAGTCAAGATCGAGGTGGGAGAAAGACCTATGGCTACACCTTC. Residues: CASSQDRGGRKTYGYTF. The chain recombines TRBV6-6 with TRBJ1-2; D gene unclear. Deletions cut 5 bases from V and 4 bases from J, with 23 bases between. The CDR3 extends over 17 amino acids. Germline values: CDR1 MNHNY, CDR2 SVGAGI (reference sequence).

This clonotype was counted at least ten times. The V gene is TRBV5-8, the J gene TRBJ2-5, with 8 bases identical to TRBD2. The germline gives CDR1 SGHTS, CDR2 YDEGEE. Trimming at V came to 4 bases and at J to 1 base, leaving 6 bases not matched to a gene. The CDR3 has 15 amino acids. CDR3 nucleotide sequence: TGTGCCAGCAGCCGAAGGACTAGCAGCCAAGAGACCCAGTACTTC. Translating it yields CASSRRTSSQETQYF.

This clonotype has at least ten counts. The gene calls are TRBV7-2 and TRBJ1-2; D ambiguous. CDR1 is SGHTA and CDR2 is FQGNSA in the germline V gene. V was shortened by 1 base and J by 4 bases, with 10 bases between the two germline ends. This CDR3 region has 14 residues. The CDR3 loop is CASSLGGNIYGYTF. The CDR3 DNA is TGTGCCAGCAGCTTAGGGGGAAATATCTATGGCTACACCTTC.

In its sample, this clonotype was seen many times. The V call is TRBV8-2, the J call TRBJ2-6; the D call of TRBD2 is as the table states it, not checked on the DNA. TRBV8-2 is tagged as a pseudogene. The CDR3 loop spans 17 amino acids. The CDR3 here is CGIYGRITQSRANVLTF. CDR3 DNA sequence: TGTGGCATATATGGGAGGATAACACAAAGTCGGGCCAACGTCCTGACTTTC.

This clonotype was detected a few times. With a much larger clone just one base away, this may be a read error. The J gene is TRBJ1-4, the V gene TRBV24-1, with 10 bases lining up with TRBD1. From germline, CDR1 is KGHDR and CDR2 SFDVKD. V lost 5 bases to trimming and J lost 8 bases; unmatched junction nucleotides: 10. There are 16 residues in the CDR3. CDR3 DNA sequence: TGTGCCACCAGTGGTAAAAGGGGGACAGGGGAAGAAAAACTGTTTTTT. It specifies CATSGKRGTGEEKLFF.

This clonotype was recorded many times. The chain employs TRBV21-1 and TRBJ2-3. TRBV21-1 is a documented pseudogene. The CDR3 extends over 17 amino acids. The CDR3 reads CASRCMIATVMQDTQYF. CDR3 sequence (DNA): TGTGCCAGCAGATGTATGATAGCTACAGTCATGCAAGATACGCAGTATTTT.

This clonotype was seen repeatedly, ten times or more. The chain uses TRBV20-1 and TRBJ2-7, with 10 nucleotides matching TRBD1. The CDR3 has 17 amino acids. Unmatched junction bases numbered 11, after V lost 0 bases and J lost 3 bases. Per germline, CDR1 DFQATT and CDR2 SNEGSKA (reference sequence). The CDR3 here is CSARDESGTGDNYEQYF. The CDR3 DNA follows: TGCAGTGCTAGAGACGAGTCCGGGACAGGGGACAACTACGAGCAGTACTTC.

The genes are TRBV12-3 or TRBV12-4 and TRBJ1-5; the match to TRBD1 covers 9 bases. The CDR3 consists of 15 residues. V gave up 6 bases and J gave up 4 bases; unmatched junction bases: 7. CDR3 coding DNA: TGTGCCAGCAGCTCGGCCGGGACAGGGAATCAGCCCCAGCATTTT. Protein sequence: CASSSAGTGNQPQHF.

About this clonotype: A much larger clone differs by one base, so this may be a read error. This chain joins TRBV7-9 and TRBJ1-1; D unresolved. Trimming stripped 10 bases from V and 1 base from J, with 13 bases between. The CDR3 runs to 13 residues. Germline CDR1 is SEHNR and CDR2 is FQNEAQ (reference sequence). CDR3 nucleotides: TGTGCCAACTTAGGGTCAGGGAACACTGAAGCTTTCTTT. Its protein is CANLGSGNTEAFF. The full variable domain, with the rest looked up from reference TRBV7-9 and TRBJ1-1, is DTGVSQNPRHKITKRGQNVTFRCDPISEHNRLYWYRQTLGQGPEFLTYFQNEAQLEKSRLLSDRFSAERPKGSFSTLEIQRTEQGDSAMYLCANLGSGNTEAFFGQGTRLTVV.

This clonotype has only one observation. This clone may be a read error of a much larger clone one base away. V usage is TRBV12-2 and J usage is TRBJ1-2. TRBV12-2 has pseudogene status. CDR3 length: 17 amino acids. DNA for the CDR3: TGTGCAAGTCGCCGGCCGGAGACTCCACGAAAGACCTATAGCTACACCTTC. Its translation: CASRRPETPRKTYSYTF.

As for this clonotype: Possible read error: a much larger clone is one base away. The CDR3 carries no conserved terminal phenylalanine or tryptophan, so it likely arises from a read error. The chain employs TRBV6-5 and TRBJ2-7, with D unresolved. The CDR3 totals 12 residues. CDR1 and CDR2 from the germline V gene are MNHEY and SVGAGI. With 8 bases removed from V and 0 bases from J, the gap between germline ends came to 8 bases. As DNA, the CDR3 is TGTGCCAGCCGAGCTAGCTCCTACGAGCAGTACTCC. Translation gives CASRASSYEQYS.

Concerning this clonotype: The CDR3 does not close with the conserved phenylalanine or tryptophan, likely indicating a read error. This chain uses TRBV12-5 with TRBJ1-1; D perhaps matches TRBD1 (6 bases). Trimming took off 5 bases at V and 4 bases at J, with 11 bases between the two ends. This CDR3 region has 13 residues. Germline-derived CDR1 and CDR2 are LGHNT and FRNRAP. CDR3 residues: CASGIGQSTEAFL. CDR3 DNA: TGTGCTAGTGGTATTGGACAGTCCACTGAAGCTTTCCTT.

Comment on this clonotype: It may be a read error: a sequence one base away is much more abundant. J is TRBJ1-4 and V is TRBV4-1; TRBD1 matches at 11 bases. CDR1 and CDR2 (germline): MGHRA, YSYEKL. The CDR3 covers 15 residues. The CDR3 DNA follows: TGCGCCAGCAGCCAAGACGGGACAGGGGGTGAAAAACTGCTTTTT. Protein product: CASSQDGTGGEKLLF.

This clonotype was recorded once. A single base separates this from a much larger clone, so it may be a read error. The CDR3 ends on some other residue instead of the conserved phenylalanine or tryptophan, so this is likely a read error. V gene TRBV19 combines with J gene TRBJ2-1; D is possibly TRBD2 (6 bases). This CDR3 spans 15 amino acids. Trimming took off 4 bases at V and 2 bases at J, with 12 bases between the two ends. Germline CDR1 is LNHDA and CDR2 is SQIVND (reference sequence). CDR3 bases: TGTGCCAGTAGTAGTAGCGGACTAACCTACAATGAGCAGTTCCTC. Translated, it gives CASSSSGLTYNEQFL.

This clonotype was detected many times. The rearrangement uses TRBV7-6 and TRBJ2-7, with D uncertain. This CDR3 spans 15 amino acids. Trimming took off 2 bases at V and 3 bases at J, with 14 bases between the two ends. Germline V lookup: CDR1 SGHVS, CDR2 FNYEAQ. The CDR3 reads CASSLLDTPVYEQYF. Written as DNA, the CDR3 is TGTGCCAGCAGCTTATTAGACACTCCTGTCTACGAGCAGTACTTC.

With regard to this clonotype: Given a much more abundant clone one base away, this may be a read error. V and J are TRBV7-9 and TRBJ1-2; D not certain. Germline-derived CDR1 and CDR2 are SEHNR and FQNEAQ (reference sequence). This CDR3 is built from 13 residues. The CDR3 DNA follows: TGTGCCATCAGCCTCGGCCTGGAAGACGGCTACACCTTC. As protein: CAISLGLEDGYTF.

A word on this clonotype: This may arise from a read error, as a much more abundant clone is one base away. The V call is TRBV29-1, the J call TRBJ1-2; D gene uncertain. This CDR3 contains 11 residues. The germline CDR1 and CDR2 sequences are SQVTM and ANQGSEA. DNA of the CDR3: TGCGGCGTTGACTGGGAACCTGGCTACACCTTC. Amino acid sequence: CGVDWEPGYTF.

On this clonotype itself: A read error is possible here, since a much larger clone lies one base away. The CDR3 loop is CASSGRDDGFEQYF. CDR3 DNA sequence: TGTGCCAGCAGTGGCCGGGACGACGGATTCGAGCAGTACTTC. J is TRBJ2-4 and V is TRBV6-5; D assignment may be TRBD1 or TRBD2 (5 bases each). The J call may be mistaken, given a closer DNA end match to TRBJ2-7. Germline CDR1 reads MNHEY; CDR2 reads SVGAGI. The CDR3 totals 14 residues.

In its sample, this clonotype was seen many times. The V call is TRBV5-1, the J call TRBJ2-2; D uncertain. Trimming pared 0 bases from V and 8 bases from J, leaving 11 bases between. Germline V gene lookup returns CDR1 SGHRS and CDR2 YFSETQ. This CDR3 is built from 14 residues. The CDR3 DNA reads as TGCGCCAGCAGCTTGGCCTCTAGAACTGGGGAGCTGTTTTTT. This gives the protein CASSLASRTGELFF.

The chain links TRBV6-2 or TRBV6-3 to TRBJ2-5; D may correspond to TRBD1 or TRBD2 (5 bases each). The CDR3 sequence is 17 residues long. V lost 4 bases and J 7 bases, leaving 25 bases between the germline ends. In germline, CDR1 is MNHEY, CDR2 SVGEGT. CDR3 in amino acids: CASSFPSTRGAVGTQYF. The DNA for the CDR3 is TGTGCCAGCAGTTTTCCCTCCACTAGAGGGGCGGTCGGGACCCAGTACTTC.

In this sample, this clonotype turned up many times. This chain uses TRBV7-9 with TRBJ2-7; 9 bases match TRBD1. The germline V gene encodes CDR1 SEHNR and CDR2 FQNEAQ (reference sequence). Unmatched junction bases numbered 2, after V lost 5 bases and J lost 6 bases. The CDR3 consists of 12 residues. CDR3 amino acids: CASSTDRGEQYF. CDR3 DNA: TGTGCCAGCAGCACGGACAGGGGCGAGCAGTACTTC.

This clonotype was seen many times. This rearrangement joins TRBV9 to TRBJ1-2; D unclear. Germline V gene sequence: CDR1 SGDLS, CDR2 YYNGEE. Trimming removed 0 bases from V and 5 bases from J, with 8 bases in between. This CDR3 region has 13 residues. The CDR3 protein is CASSVGEGYGYTF. The CDR3 nucleotides read TGTGCCAGCAGCGTAGGAGAAGGTTATGGCTACACCTTC.

CDR3 sequence (DNA): TGTGCCAGCTCACCACCGCGGGGGCAGGGACGGTTCACTGAAGCTTTCTTT. Amino acid sequence: CASSPPRGQGRFTEAFF. The genes are TRBV18 and TRBJ1-1; tentative D call: TRBD1 (6 bases). This CDR3 has 17 amino acids. Looked up from germline, CDR1 is KGHSH and CDR2 is LQKENI. With 0 bases removed from V and 4 bases from J, the gap between germline ends came to 18 bases.

This clonotype was seen ten or more times. The chain is built from TRBV5-6 and TRBJ1-2, with D unresolved. V was cut by 7 bases and J by 4 bases, with 23 bases left in between. The CDR3 is 16 residues long. Germline CDR1 reads SGHDT; CDR2 reads YYEEEE. DNA for the CDR3: TGTGCCAGCGAGTTAGACAATAGTCGAAAGACCTATGGCTACACCTTC. The encoded protein is CASELDNSRKTYGYTF.

As for this clonotype: A much larger clone sits a single nucleotide away, making a read error possible. V and J are TRBV2 and TRBJ1-2, with a tentative D call TRBD1 (5 bases). The CDR3 has 14 residues. Germline CDR1 and CDR2: SNHLY and FYNNEI. Trimming took off 10 bases at V and 4 bases at J, with 19 bases between the two ends. CDR3 in DNA: TGTGCCAACAGCGTTGGGGCGCGGGGCTATGGCTACACCTTC. Amino acid sequence: CANSVGARGYGYTF.

A note on this clonotype: This may stem from a read error, because a much larger clone lies one nucleotide away. This CDR3 is CAGSLVMPYGKTYGYTF. For the CDR3, the DNA is TGTGCCGGCAGTCTCGTGATGCCTTACGGAAAGACCTATGGCTACACCTTC. The chain combines TRBV6-9 with TRBJ1-2; D not certain. This CDR3 comprises 17 residues. Germline loops: CDR1 MNHGY, CDR2 SVAAGI.

This clonotype was observed many times. An end of the junction differs from the germline gene, which may be a read error. The chain links TRBV9 to TRBJ2-7; 7 positions agree with TRBD1. CDR1 and CDR2 (germline): SGDLS, YYNGEE. This CDR3 is 14 amino acids long. The CDR3 is CASSVEGQTYEQYF. In DNA, the CDR3 is TGTGCCAGCAGTGTAGAGGGACAGACCTACGAGCAGTACTTC.

Regarding this clonotype: A single base separates this from a much larger clone, so it may be a read error. The J gene is TRBJ2-2, the V gene TRBV7-6; 7 nucleotides match TRBD2. In germline, CDR1 is SGHVS, CDR2 FNYEAQ. The CDR3 contains 14 residues. The CDR3 sequence is CASSFGPGRGGLFF. CDR3 nucleotides: TGTGCCAGCAGCTTCGGTCCGGGTCGCGGGGGGCTGTTTTTT.